A selection of T cell receptor beta chains follows, all from one sample in a study of blood T cell repertoires in COVID-19. Sequenced by immunoSEQ multiplex PCR; TCRdb stores in-frame clones only, minus some. The repertoire includes 40,000 or so clones, about nine tenths of them detected once, and approximately 15% sits in the top ten. The sample taken for sequencing was peripheral blood. The receptors stem from a woman aged 30 to 39 in a cohort sampled during active COVID-19. The CDR3 runs from the conserved cysteine through the conserved F or W. Only some rows state a clone size, as once, few, many or a class for expanded clones.

clone size: NA
V gene: TRBV2
J gene: TRBJ1-2
CDR3 protein: CASSFVQGAAYGYTF

clone size: once
V gene: TRBV19
J gene: TRBJ2-1
CDR3 protein: CASRTLAGGKDEQFF

clone size: once
V gene: TRBV10-3
J gene: TRBJ2-7
CDR3 protein: CAISGTSGIYEQYF

clone size: NA
V gene: TRBV7-9
J gene: TRBJ1-4
CDR3 protein: CASSTDRGRGEKLFF

clone size: NA
V gene: TRBV25-1
J gene: TRBJ2-1
CDR3 protein: CASRTGTHRRNEQFF

clone size: NA
V gene: TRBV19
J gene: TRBJ2-4
CDR3 protein: CASRHGGGRADIQYF

clone size: NA
V gene: TRBV18
J gene: TRBJ2-3
CDR3 protein: CASSPQTGGADTQYF

clone size: once
V gene: TRBV6-2/TRBV6-3
J gene: TRBJ2-7
CDR3 protein: CASSYSDRGSYEQYF

clone size: NA
V gene: TRBV27
J gene: TRBJ2-3
CDR3 protein: CASSFWTGDTQYF

clone size: NA
V gene: TRBV5-5
J gene: TRBJ2-3
CDR3 protein: CASSMEPQGRTDTQYF

clone size: NA
V gene: TRBV27
J gene: TRBJ1-3
CDR3 protein: CASSLDSPSSGNTIYF

clone size: NA
V gene: TRBV9
J gene: TRBJ2-7
CDR3 protein: CASSLSGNNRDEQYF

clone size: NA
V gene: TRBV19
J gene: TRBJ2-7
CDR3 protein: CASSIKSGTGNSYEQYF

clone size: once
V gene: TRBV7-6
J gene: TRBJ2-2
CDR3 protein: CASSLDGGSAGELFF

clone size: few
V gene: TRBV5-1
J gene: TRBJ1-6
CDR3 protein: CASSITGDNSPLHF

clone size: NA
V gene: TRBV10-1
J gene: TRBJ2-7
CDR3 protein: CASSDGGTTYEQYF

clone size: once
V gene: TRBV7-9
J gene: TRBJ2-7
CDR3 protein: CASRLETGSYEQYF

clone size: NA
V gene: TRBV3-1/TRBV3-2
J gene: TRBJ2-7
CDR3 protein: CASSQGQGSYEQYF

clone size: NA
V gene: TRBV28
J gene: TRBJ1-6
CDR3 protein: CASKIGTLNSPLHF

clone size: NA
V gene: TRBV7-2
J gene: TRBJ2-7
CDR3 protein: CASSLGTSGSYEQYF

clone size: once
V gene: TRBV5-1
J gene: TRBJ2-2
CDR3 protein: CASSDLASTGELFF

clone size: NA
V gene: TRBV11-2
J gene: TRBJ2-3
CDR3 protein: CASSYTSGPSTDTQYF

clone size: NA
V gene: TRBV21-1
J gene: TRBJ2-7
CDR3 protein: CASSGRDRPLYEQYF

clone size: NA
V gene: TRBV30
J gene: TRBJ2-7
CDR3 protein: CAWSLHRGTNEQYF

clone size: NA
V gene: TRBV19
J gene: TRBJ1-3
CDR3 protein: CASSPQGVLHSGNTIYF

clone size: NA
V gene: TRBV5-4
J gene: TRBJ1-6
CDR3 protein: CASSLPGQGDNSPLHF

clone size: NA
V gene: TRBV7-7
J gene: TRBJ2-3
CDR3 protein: CASSRGTAGDTQYF

clone size: NA
V gene: TRBV13
J gene: TRBJ2-1
CDR3 protein: CASSTRPNEQFF

clone size: NA
V gene: TRBV11-1
J gene: TRBJ2-7
CDR3 protein: CASSPGGGFSSYEQYF

clone size: once
V gene: TRBV24-1
J gene: TRBJ1-1
CDR3 protein: CATKKALNTEAFF

clone size: NA
V gene: TRBV20-1
J gene: TRBJ1-5
CDR3 protein: CSASRGGNQPQHF

clone size: NA
V gene: TRBV7-9
J gene: TRBJ2-7
CDR3 protein: CASSLGARDPGEQYF

clone size: NA
V gene: TRBV14
J gene: TRBJ2-7
CDR3 protein: CASSIQTRSYEQYF

clone size: NA
V gene: TRBV7-3
J gene: TRBJ2-1
CDR3 protein: CASGGGTNYNEQFF

clone size: NA
V gene: TRBV5-5
J gene: TRBJ2-7
CDR3 protein: CASSSQGMRHSEQYF

clone size: NA
V gene: TRBV18
J gene: TRBJ2-2
CDR3 protein: CASSPLAGRDTGELFF

clone size: NA
V gene: TRBV9
J gene: TRBJ2-2
CDR3 protein: CASSPASGSTGELFF

clone size: NA
V gene: TRBV29-1
J gene: TRBJ2-1
CDR3 protein: CSVEGGVNSYNEQFF

clone size: NA
V gene: TRBV9
J gene: TRBJ2-2
CDR3 protein: CASSERTANTGELFF

clone size: NA
V gene: TRBV19
J gene: TRBJ2-3
CDR3 protein: CASKTVGTDTQYF

clone size: NA
V gene: TRBV7-2
J gene: TRBJ1-1
CDR3 protein: CASSLEGARTEAFF

clone size: NA
V gene: TRBV24-1
J gene: TRBJ2-7
CDR3 protein: CATSDPSGRADEQYF

clone size: NA
V gene: TRBV11-2
J gene: TRBJ2-2
CDR3 protein: CASSLVRGVARELFF

clone size: NA
V gene: TRBV7-2
J gene: TRBJ1-6
CDR3 protein: CASSFLSNSPLHF

clone size: NA
V gene: TRBV4-3
J gene: TRBJ1-1
CDR3 protein: CASSQGGTGELEAFF

clone size: NA
V gene: TRBV6-1
J gene: TRBJ1-4
CDR3 protein: CASSEFPPGATNEKLFF